One sample yielded the 17 T cell receptor beta chains listed below, sequenced in a study of response to subunit inactivated influenza vaccine. TCRdb re-derived calls from the RT-PCR reads in MiXCR, one entry per CDR3 protein. The sample shows 500,000 to 600,000 distinct CDR3 sequences, 15% to 20% of them seen only once. The sample here was CD4+ T cells sorted from PBMCs, taken around 25 months after vaccination. The receptors stem from a man aged 50-75 years who received an inactivated influenza vaccine.

The V and J genes are TRBV4-3 and TRBJ2-7, with D possibly matching TRBD1 (6 bases). Trimming took off 0 bases at V and 1 base at J, with 13 bases between the two ends. CDR1 is LGHNA and CDR2 is YSLEER in the germline V gene. The CDR3 is made up of 16 amino acids. For the CDR3, the DNA is TGCGCCAGCAGCCAAGATTCTGGGACAAATTCCTACGAGCAGTACTTC. This gives the protein CASSQDSGTNSYEQYF.

This clonotype appeared a few times. The chain employs TRBV5-1 and TRBJ1-1; D may be TRBD1 (5 bases). The CDR3 contains 14 residues. The V and J ends lost 2 bases and 1 base respectively, with 9 bases between them. Germline CDR1 reads SGHRS; CDR2 reads YFSETQ. CDR3 protein: CASSFFDRNTEAFF. As DNA, the CDR3 is TGCGCCAGCAGCTTTTTTGACAGGAACACTGAAGCTTTCTTT.

The rearrangement joins TRBV5-1 to TRBJ2-2; perhaps TRBD2 as D (6 bases). The germline CDR1 and CDR2 sequences are SGHRS and YFSETQ. The ends were cut back, 0 bases at V and 5 bases at J, with 11 bases in the middle. The CDR3 has 15 amino acids. The CDR3, as DNA: TGCGCCAGCAGCTTGGGACTAGAAACAACCGGGGAGCTGTTTTTT. Protein: CASSLGLETTGELFF.

This clonotype was found a few times. The chain links TRBV20-1 to TRBJ1-5; D might be TRBD1 (6 bases). The CDR3 runs to 17 residues. Trimming took 6 bases from V and 2 from J, leaving 23 bases between them. The germline V gene encodes CDR1 DFQATT and CDR2 SNEGSKA (reference sequence). The CDR3 bases are TGCAGTGCAATCCGGGACACTCTAGGGTCAGGCAATCAGCCCCAGCATTTT. This translates into CSAIRDTLGSGNQPQHF.

This clonotype showed up just a few times. The chain employs TRBV2 and TRBJ2-7; D might be TRBD1 (6 bases). Trimming took 5 bases from V and 0 from J, leaving 14 bases between them. This CDR3 has 15 residues. Germline V CDR1 and CDR2: SNHLY, FYNNEI. Written as DNA, the CDR3 is TGTGCCAGCAGTCCCGGGACACTATACTCCTACGAGCAGTACTTC. Amino acid sequence: CASSPGTLYSYEQYF.

This clonotype turned up a few times. This chain links TRBV5-1 with TRBJ1-2; 7 nucleotides match TRBD1. The germline CDR1 and CDR2 sequences are SGHRS and YFSETQ. Trimming removed 4 bases from V and 7 bases from J; junction bases left unmatched: 19. The CDR3 has 17 amino acids. The CDR3 bases are TGCGCCAGCAGCCCTCCTCTTCCCAATGATCCAGGGGGTGGCTACACCTTC. It specifies CASSPPLPNDPGGGYTF.

The V gene is TRBV7-3, the J gene TRBJ2-1; D unclear. CDR1 is SGHTA and CDR2 is FQGTGA in the germline V gene. This CDR3 is built from 12 residues. Trimming cost V 1 base and J 10 bases, with 8 bases left between them. The CDR3 is CASSLSGEEQFF. The CDR3 coding sequence is TGTGCCAGCAGCTTAAGTGGTGAAGAGCAGTTCTTC.

The rearrangement joins TRBV12-3 or TRBV12-4 to TRBJ2-7; 10 nucleotides agree with TRBD1. The V and J ends lost 7 bases and 5 bases, in that order; junction bases with no gene match: 5. The CDR3 spans 13 residues. CDR3 residues: CASTDRGLNEQYF. CDR3 nucleotide sequence: TGTGCCAGCACCGACAGGGGGCTCAACGAGCAGTACTTC.

This clonotype was counted a few times. This chain connects TRBV20-1 to TRBJ2-1; 9 nucleotides agree with TRBD2. V shed 3 bases, J shed 5 bases, and the junction held 11 bases outside the gene matches. Germline V CDR1 and CDR2: DFQATT, SNEGSKA (reference sequence). CDR3 length equals 16 residues. Here the CDR3 reads CSASDSGTSMNNEQFF. The CDR3 DNA sequence: TGCAGTGCTAGTGACTCCGGGACTAGCATGAACAATGAGCAGTTCTTC.

This clonotype appeared many times. The chain couples TRBV29-1 to TRBJ1-2, with TRBD1 matching 7 bases. J gave up 8 bases and V 3 bases, and 9 bases lay outside the gene matches. Germline V gives CDR1 SQVTM, CDR2 ANQGSEA. The CDR3 is 13 residues long. DNA of the CDR3: TGCAGCGTTGAGTATCGACAGGGACAGGGCTACACCTTC. Its protein is CSVEYRQGQGYTF.

V usage is TRBV18 and J usage is TRBJ2-2; 11 bases fit TRBD1. CDR3 size: 16 residues. CDR1 KGHSH and CDR2 LQKENI come from the germline V gene. The junction had 4 bases not matched to a gene; V was cut back by 2 bases and J by 5 bases. In DNA form, the CDR3 reads TGTGCCAGCTCACCAAGGACAGGGGGCCGGACCGGGGAGCTGTTTTTT. Translation: CASSPRTGGRTGELFF. The full variable domain, with the rest looked up from reference TRBV18 and TRBJ2-2, is NAGVMQNPRHLVRRRGQEARLRCSPMKGHSHVYWYRQLPEEGLKFMVYLQKENIIDESGMPKERFSAEFPKEGPSILRIQQVVRGDSAAYFCASSPRTGGRTGELFFGEGSRLTVL.

For the CDR3, the DNA is TGTGCCAGCAGTTTAGCGGAGGAACTGGAGACCCAGTACTTC. It yields the protein CASSLAEELETQYF. The gene calls are TRBV12-3 or TRBV12-4 and TRBJ2-5, with a tentative D call TRBD2 (5 bases). The CDR3 runs 14 residues. With 0 bases removed from V and 5 bases from J, the gap between germline ends came to 10 bases.

V usage is TRBV9 and J usage is TRBJ2-1, with 11 nucleotides matching TRBD2. The germline V gene has CDR1 SGDLS and CDR2 YYNGEE. Trimming removed 2 bases from V and 6 bases from J; junction bases left unmatched: 7. The CDR3 has 16 amino acids. This CDR3 reads CASSVLGTSGFNEQFF. CDR3 DNA: TGTGCCAGCAGCGTCCTCGGGACTAGCGGATTCAATGAGCAGTTCTTC.

This chain joins TRBV18 and TRBJ1-1; tentative D call: TRBD1 (6 bases). The CDR3 has 13 amino acids. V was pared by 3 bases and J by 6 bases, with 11 bases between. Germline CDR1 is KGHSH and CDR2 is LQKENI. CDR3 protein: CASSPPGASEAFF. DNA of the CDR3: TGTGCCAGCTCACCCCCAGGGGCCTCTGAAGCTTTCTTT.

This clonotype was seen ten or more times. J is TRBJ2-2 and V is TRBV20-1; TRBD2 is a possible D gene (6 bases). Germline CDR1 is DFQATT and CDR2 is SNEGSKA (reference sequence). This CDR3 contains 14 residues. Trimming took 3 bases from V and 6 from J, leaving 14 bases between them. CDR3 DNA sequence: TGCAGTGCTAGCGGGAGCCGGGGACCCGGGGAGCTGTTTTTT. This gives the protein CSASGSRGPGELFF.

V gene TRBV7-9 combines with J gene TRBJ1-3; a possible D gene is TRBD1 (5 bases). Germline V gene data show CDR1 as SEHNR and CDR2 as FQNEAQ (reference sequence). The CDR3 runs 15 residues. V lost 5 bases and J lost 0, with 11 bases in between. The CDR3 protein is CASSRGRVSGNTIYF. The CDR3 DNA sequence: TGTGCCAGCAGCCGGGGCAGGGTCTCTGGAAACACCATATATTTT.

This clonotype came up many times. The V gene is TRBV7-9, the J gene TRBJ1-1, with TRBD1 matching over 7 bases. Germline V gene data show CDR1 as SEHNR and CDR2 as FQNEAQ (reference sequence). Trimming cost V 5 bases and J 0 bases; bases outside gene matches: 24. The CDR3 spans 21 residues. CDR3 in amino acids: CASSRTLIGRDRYRMNTEAFF. CDR3 DNA sequence: TGTGCCAGCAGCCGTACACTCATAGGCCGGGACAGATATCGAATGAACACTGAAGCTTTCTTT.